Reported below is one T cell receptor beta chain. Only in-frame clones appear in the TCRdb table, and some are missing; sequencing was by immunoSEQ multiplex PCR. The sample holds around 150,000 clones, approximately 81% seen once. The data were obtained in a study of blood T cell repertoires in COVID-19. Unmatched junction bases numbered 4, after V lost 6 bases and J lost 4 bases. The germline V gene encodes CDR1 SEHNR and CDR2 FQNEAQ (reference sequence). This CDR3 comprises 13 residues. The clonotype was recovered from a woman in her fifties or sixties with COVID-19, enrolled during active disease. V gene TRBV7-9 combines with J gene TRBJ1-2, with 8 bases that match TRBD1. The sequencing sample was made of peripheral blood. This CDR3 is CASSYDRGYGYTF. As DNA, the CDR3 is TGTGCCAGCAGTTACGACAGGGGCTATGGCTACACCTTC.